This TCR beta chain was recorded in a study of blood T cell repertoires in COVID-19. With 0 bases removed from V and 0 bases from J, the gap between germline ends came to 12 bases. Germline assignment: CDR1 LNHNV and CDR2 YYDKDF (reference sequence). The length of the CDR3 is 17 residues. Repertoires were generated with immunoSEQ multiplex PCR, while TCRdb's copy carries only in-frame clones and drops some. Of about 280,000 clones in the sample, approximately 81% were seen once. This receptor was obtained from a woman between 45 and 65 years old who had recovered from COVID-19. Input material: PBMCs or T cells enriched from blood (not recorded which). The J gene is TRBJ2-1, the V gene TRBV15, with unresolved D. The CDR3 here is CATSRDIGPGSYNEQFF. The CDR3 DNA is TGTGCCACCAGCAGAGATATTGGGCCCGGCTCCTACAATGAGCAGTTCTTC.